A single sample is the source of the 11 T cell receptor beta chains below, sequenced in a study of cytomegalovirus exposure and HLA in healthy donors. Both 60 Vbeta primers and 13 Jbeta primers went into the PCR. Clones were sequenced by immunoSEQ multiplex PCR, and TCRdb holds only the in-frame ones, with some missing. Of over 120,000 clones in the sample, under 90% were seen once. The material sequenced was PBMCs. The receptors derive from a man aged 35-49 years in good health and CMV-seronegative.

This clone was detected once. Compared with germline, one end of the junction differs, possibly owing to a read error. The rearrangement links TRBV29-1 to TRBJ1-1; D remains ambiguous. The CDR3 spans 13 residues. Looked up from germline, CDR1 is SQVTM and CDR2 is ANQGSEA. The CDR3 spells CSIDADSNTEAFF. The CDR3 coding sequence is TGCAGCATTGACGCAGATTCGAACACTGAAGCTTTCTTT.

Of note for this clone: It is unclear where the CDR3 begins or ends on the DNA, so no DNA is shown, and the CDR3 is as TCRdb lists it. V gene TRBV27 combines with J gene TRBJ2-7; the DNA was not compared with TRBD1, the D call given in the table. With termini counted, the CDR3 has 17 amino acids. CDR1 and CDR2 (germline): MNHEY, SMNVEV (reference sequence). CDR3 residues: CASSSSGQGASHYEQYF.

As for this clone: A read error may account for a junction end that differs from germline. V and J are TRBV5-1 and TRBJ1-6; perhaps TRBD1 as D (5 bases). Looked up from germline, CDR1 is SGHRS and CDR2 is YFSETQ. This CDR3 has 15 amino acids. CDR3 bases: TGCGCCAGCGGCTTGGGCAGGGAATATAATTCACCCCTCCACTTT. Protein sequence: CASGLGREYNSPLHF.

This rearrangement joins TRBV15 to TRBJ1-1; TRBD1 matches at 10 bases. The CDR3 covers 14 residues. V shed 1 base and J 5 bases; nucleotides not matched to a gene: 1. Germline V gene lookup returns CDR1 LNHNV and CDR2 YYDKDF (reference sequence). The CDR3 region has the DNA TGTGCCACCAGCAGAGGACAGGGGGCTACTGAAGCTTTCTTT. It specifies CATSRGQGATEAFF. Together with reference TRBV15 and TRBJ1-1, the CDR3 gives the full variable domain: DAMVIQNPRYQVTQFGKPVTLSCSQTLNHNVMYWYQQKSSQAPKLLFHYYDKDFNNEADTPDNFQSRRPNTSFCFLDIRSPGLGDTAMYLCATSRGQGATEAFFGQGTRLTVV.

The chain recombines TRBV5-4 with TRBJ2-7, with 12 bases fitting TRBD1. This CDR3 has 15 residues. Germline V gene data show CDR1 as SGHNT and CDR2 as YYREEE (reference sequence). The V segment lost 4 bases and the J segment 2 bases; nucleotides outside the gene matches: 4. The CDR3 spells CASSEGTGGPYEQYF. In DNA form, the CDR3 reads TGTGCCAGCAGCGAAGGGACAGGGGGCCCCTACGAGCAGTACTTC.

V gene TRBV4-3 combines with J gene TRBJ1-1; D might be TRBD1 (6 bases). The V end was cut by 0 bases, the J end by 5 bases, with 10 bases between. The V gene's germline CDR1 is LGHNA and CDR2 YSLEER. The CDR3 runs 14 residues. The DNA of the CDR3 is TGCGCCAGCAGCCAAGACAGGGGAGGGACTGAAGCTTTCTTT. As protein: CASSQDRGGTEAFF.

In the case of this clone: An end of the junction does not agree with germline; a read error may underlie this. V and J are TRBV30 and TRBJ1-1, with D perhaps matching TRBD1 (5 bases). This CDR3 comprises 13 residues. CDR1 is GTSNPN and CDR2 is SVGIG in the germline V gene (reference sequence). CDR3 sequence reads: CAWSVRGELGGEF. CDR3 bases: TGTGCCTGGAGTGTACGGGGAGAGCTGGGGGGAGAATTT.

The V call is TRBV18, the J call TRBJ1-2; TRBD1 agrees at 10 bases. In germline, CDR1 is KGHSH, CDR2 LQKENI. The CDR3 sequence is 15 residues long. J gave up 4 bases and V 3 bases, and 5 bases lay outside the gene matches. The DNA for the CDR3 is TGTGCCAGCTCACCGACAGGGGGCTCAGGCTATGGCTACACCTTC. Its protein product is CASSPTGGSGYGYTF.

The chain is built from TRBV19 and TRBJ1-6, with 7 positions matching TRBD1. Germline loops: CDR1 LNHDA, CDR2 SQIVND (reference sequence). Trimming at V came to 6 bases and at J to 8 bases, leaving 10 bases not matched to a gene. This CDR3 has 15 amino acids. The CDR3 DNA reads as TGTGCCAGTAGCCCCGACAGGGCTAGGTATTCACCCCTCCACTTT. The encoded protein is CASSPDRARYSPLHF.

The CDR3 reads CASSLAQGRNEKLFF. In DNA form, the CDR3 reads TGTGCCAGCAGCTTAGCACAGGGTCGAAATGAAAAACTGTTTTTT. This chain joins TRBV7-2 and TRBJ1-4; a possible D gene is TRBD1 (6 bases). The CDR3 loop spans 15 amino acids. Germline-derived CDR1 and CDR2 are SGHTA and FQGNSA. V shed 0 bases and J shed 5 bases, with 10 bases lying between them.

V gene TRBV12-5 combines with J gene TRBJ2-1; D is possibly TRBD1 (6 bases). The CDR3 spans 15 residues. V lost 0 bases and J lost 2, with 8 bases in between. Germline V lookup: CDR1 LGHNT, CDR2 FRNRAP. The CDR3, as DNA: TGTGCTAGTGGTTTGGTACAGGGTCCCTACAATGAGCAGTTCTTC. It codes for CASGLVQGPYNEQFF.